The 22 T cell receptor beta chains listed next were all sequenced from one sample in a study of cytomegalovirus exposure and HLA in healthy donors. Primers included in the PCR were 60 Vbeta and 13 Jbeta primers. TCRdb keeps only in-frame clones here, not all; method: immunoSEQ multiplex PCR. Of approximately 100,000 clones listed, around 10% are singletons. Input material: PBMCs. These receptor sequences come from a man aged 35-49 years in good health and CMV-seropositive.

This clone was seen a handful of times. The genes are TRBV7-8 and TRBJ1-5; D may be TRBD1 (6 bases). This CDR3 region has 14 residues. V lost 4 bases and J 8 bases, leaving 15 bases between the germline ends. Germline CDR1 reads SGHVS; CDR2 reads FQNEAQ. The CDR3 reads CASSSDSRTKPQHF. CDR3 sequence (DNA): TGTGCCAGCAGCTCGGACAGTCGCACGAAGCCCCAGCATTTT. The complete variable domain, with remaining parts taken from reference TRBV7-8 and TRBJ1-5, reads GAGVSQSPRYKVAKRGQDVALRCDPISGHVSLFWYQQALGQGPEFLTYFQNEAQLDKSGLPSDRFFAERPEGSVSTLKIQRTQQEDSAVYLCASSSDSRTKPQHFGDGTRLSIL.

This clone was detected only a few times. The chain couples TRBV28 to TRBJ2-4, with 7 nucleotides matching TRBD1. The CDR3 runs 16 residues. Germline loops: CDR1 MDHEN, CDR2 SYDVKM. V was pared by 6 bases and J by 0 bases, with 8 bases of the junction left unmatched. CDR3 sequence (DNA): TGTGCCAGCAGACCTCGACAGGGACGAGCCAAAAACATTCAGTACTTC. This translates into CASRPRQGRAKNIQYF.

This clone has more than one count but fewer than ten. The V call is TRBV5-4, the J call TRBJ2-7; TRBD2 is a possible D gene (5 bases). Trimming stripped 0 bases from V and 0 bases from J, with 16 bases between. Germline CDR1 reads SGHNT; CDR2 reads YYREEE (reference sequence). This CDR3 has 17 amino acids. CDR3 protein: CASSLDLELGLSYEQYF. In DNA form, the CDR3 reads TGTGCCAGCAGCTTGGATCTCGAGTTAGGACTCTCCTACGAGCAGTACTTC.

This clone was counted a few times. The rearrangement joins TRBV28 to TRBJ1-2, with a tentative D call TRBD1 (5 bases). Trimming removed 11 bases at V and 8 bases at J, with 24 bases between. CDR1 is MDHEN, CDR2 SYDVKM, per germline. CDR3 length: 14 residues. CDR3 nucleotide sequence: TGTGCCTGTCTGTCTTGGGGGGGACTTCGGGGCTACACCTTC. Amino acid sequence: CACLSWGGLRGYTF.

The chain recombines TRBV11-3 with TRBJ2-7, with 12 bases fitting TRBD2. Trimming removed 3 bases from V and 2 bases from J; junction bases left unmatched: 5. Germline-derived CDR1 and CDR2 are SGHNT and YENEEA. The CDR3 totals 16 residues. The CDR3 is CASSFPTSGRPYEQYF. The CDR3 bases are TGTGCCAGCAGCTTCCCTACTAGCGGGAGGCCCTACGAGCAGTACTTC.

This clone was recorded a few times. The J gene is TRBJ2-5, the V gene TRBV5-4, with 7 bases fitting TRBD2. Germline CDR1 is SGHNT and CDR2 is YYREEE (reference sequence). Trimming at V came to 4 bases and at J to 1 base, leaving 1 base not matched to a gene. The CDR3 has 13 residues. CDR3 in amino acids: CASSRTSQETQYF. The CDR3 DNA follows: TGTGCCAGCAGCCGGACTAGCCAAGAGACCCAGTACTTC. The full variable domain, completed using reference TRBV5-4 and TRBJ2-5, is ETGVTQSPTHLIKTRGQQVTLRCSSQSGHNTVSWYQQALGQGPQFIFQYYREEENGRGNFPPRFSGLQFPNYSSELNVNALELDDSALYLCASSRTSQETQYFGPGTRLLVL.

The rearrangement joins TRBV7-8 to TRBJ2-7; 10 bases match TRBD2. Trimming at V came to 5 bases and at J to 2 bases, leaving 6 bases not matched to a gene. Germline assignment: CDR1 SGHVS and CDR2 FQNEAQ. This CDR3 spans 15 amino acids. The CDR3 protein is CASSTQREGPYEQYF. The CDR3 nucleotides are TGTGCCAGCAGCACTCAGCGGGAGGGCCCCTACGAGCAGTACTTC.

This clone was found once. The gene calls are TRBV5-6 and TRBJ2-5; TRBD2 matches 7 bases. The J call is in doubt because the DNA end fits TRBJ2-7 better. The germline CDR1 and CDR2 sequences are SGHDT and YYEEEE. The CDR3 extends over 15 amino acids. CDR3 coding DNA: TGTGCCAGCAGCTTGGCACGGGCGGGGGTATACGAGCAGTACTTC. It is translated as CASSLARAGVYEQYF.

This chain links TRBV5-6 with TRBJ2-7, with TRBD2 matching 8 bases. CDR1 is SGHDT and CDR2 is YYEEEE in the germline V gene. The CDR3 loop spans 15 amino acids. V lost 6 bases, J lost 1 base, and 9 bases stayed unmatched. The CDR3 DNA is TGTGCCAGCACCCTACGGGGACTAGGGTCCTACGAGCAGTACTTC. Encoded protein: CASTLRGLGSYEQYF.

This clone occurred a few times. The gene calls are TRBV4-1 and TRBJ2-3; 9 bases fit TRBD1. The CDR3 runs to 16 residues. Germline CDR1 and CDR2: MGHRA and YSYEKL. The trim removed 3 bases at V and 4 bases at J, leaving 8 bases unmatched. CDR3 region: CASSHPGQGWADTQYF. The DNA for the CDR3 is TGCGCCAGCAGCCATCCTGGACAGGGGTGGGCAGATACGCAGTATTTT.

The CDR3 DNA is TGTGCCTCGACGGGCGGGGCCCTGGGAGATACGCAGTATTTT. This translates into CASTGGALGDTQYF. V is TRBV6-5 and J is TRBJ2-3; D may be TRBD2 (6 bases). V lost 11 bases, J lost 5 bases, and 20 bases lay in between. The CDR3 has 14 residues. Germline assignment: CDR1 MNHEY and CDR2 SVGAGI.

This clone was counted a few times. The J gene is TRBJ2-7, the V gene TRBV25-1, with a weak D call TRBD2 (6 bases). The germline V gene encodes CDR1 MGHDK and CDR2 SYGVNS. This CDR3 spans 15 amino acids. V lost 1 base and J lost 1, with 11 bases in between. The CDR3 sequence is CASSESGTPSYEQYF. In nucleotides, the CDR3 is TGTGCCAGCAGTGAATCAGGGACTCCTTCCTACGAGCAGTACTTC.

The chain is built from TRBV2 and TRBJ2-5; TRBD1 agrees at 7 bases. Germline V gene data show CDR1 as SNHLY and CDR2 as FYNNEI. The CDR3 is 14 residues long. V was clipped by 6 bases and J by 5 bases; unmatched bases: 9. The CDR3 DNA sequence: TGTGCCAGCAGAGTAAGACAGGGATCGGAGACCCAGTACTTC. Translating it yields CASRVRQGSETQYF.

The sample holds a few counts of this clone. The chain links TRBV4-1 to TRBJ2-7; 11 bases fit TRBD2. V trimming: 3 bases; J trimming: 2 bases; junction bases outside the gene matches: 3. Germline CDR1 reads MGHRA; CDR2 reads YSYEKL. CDR3 length: 15 amino acids. CDR3 in amino acids: CASSHTSGSAYEQYF. CDR3 sequence (DNA): TGCGCCAGCAGCCATACTAGCGGGAGCGCCTACGAGCAGTACTTC.

This sequence joins TRBV9 and TRBJ2-3; 7 nucleotides match TRBD2. Germline trimming cut 0 bases from V and 4 bases from J; bases unmatched to any gene: 8. The CDR3 spans 16 residues. Germline CDR1 and CDR2: SGDLS and YYNGEE. Written as DNA, the CDR3 is TGTGCCAGCAGCGTAGTTCTGGGAGGGCCATCAGATACGCAGTATTTT. Residues: CASSVVLGGPSDTQYF.

This rearrangement joins TRBV6-4 to TRBJ1-1, with 8 bases matching TRBD1. After removal of 4 bases from V and 4 bases from J, the junction contained 8 bases not matched to a gene. The CDR3 is made up of 15 amino acids. Germline V CDR1 and CDR2: MRHNA, SNTAGT. The CDR3 region has the DNA TGTGCCAGCAGTGTCGGGACAGGTTCGGGCACTGAAGCTTTCTTT. It specifies CASSVGTGSGTEAFF.

This clone was seen only once. V and J are TRBV16 and TRBJ2-7; D is unclear. Germline CDR1 reads KGHSY; CDR2 reads FQNENV. Trimming cost V 0 bases and J 5 bases, with 8 bases left between them. CDR3 size: 13 residues. CDR3 DNA: TGTGCCAGCAGCCAATCCTACAGCCACGAGCAGTACTTC. Translating gives CASSQSYSHEQYF.

This clone occurred a few times. This sequence joins TRBV4-1 and TRBJ2-5, with D possibly being TRBD2 (6 bases). The CDR3 length is 15 residues. The V gene's germline CDR1 is MGHRA and CDR2 YSYEKL. The V end was cut by 0 bases, the J end by 4 bases, with 12 bases between. In nucleotides, the CDR3 is TGCGCCAGCAGCCAAGATGAGTCCGGGGGAGAGACCCAGTACTTC. This translates into CASSQDESGGETQYF.

The chain employs TRBV19 and TRBJ1-5; 7 bases are a match to TRBD1. The CDR3 has 15 residues. V was clipped by 6 bases and J by 3 bases; unmatched bases: 8. CDR1 LNHDA and CDR2 SQIVND come from the germline V gene (reference sequence). This CDR3 reads CASRKDRVNNQPQHF. In DNA, the CDR3 is TGTGCCAGTAGAAAAGACAGGGTGAACAATCAGCCCCAGCATTTT.

This clone was observed a few times. The rearrangement joins TRBV5-1 to TRBJ2-1; 9 bases map to TRBD2. This CDR3 comprises 15 residues. Trimming took 4 bases from V and 7 from J; bases not matched to a gene: 9. Per germline, CDR1 SGHRS and CDR2 YFSETQ. CDR3 region: CASSLAGKEGNEQFF. CDR3 nucleotide sequence: TGCGCCAGCAGCCTAGCGGGAAAAGAGGGGAATGAGCAGTTCTTC. Combining the CDR3 with reference TRBV5-1 and TRBJ2-1 gives the whole variable domain KAGVTQTPRYLIKTRGQQVTLSCSPISGHRSVSWYQQTPGQGLQFLFEYFSETQRNKGNFPGRFSGRQFSNSRSEMNVSTLELGDSALYLCASSLAGKEGNEQFFGPGTRLTVL.

This clone has a handful of counts. V is TRBV19 and J is TRBJ2-1; the D is unclear. Germline V CDR1 and CDR2: LNHDA, SQIVND (reference sequence). V shed 3 bases and J shed 11 bases, with 20 bases lying between them. CDR3 length equals 15 residues. CDR3 loop: CASSIGVSYNEKQFF. In nucleotides, the CDR3 is TGTGCCAGTAGTATCGGAGTCTCCTACAATGAGAAGCAGTTCTTC.

This clone showed up just a few times. The V and J genes are TRBV11-2 and TRBJ1-1; D unclear. Germline-derived CDR1 and CDR2 are SGHAT and FQNNGV. This CDR3 contains 14 residues. Trimming shortened V by 1 base and J by 4 bases, and 10 bases separated the two germline ends. The DNA of the CDR3 is TGTGCCAGCAGCTTAGTAAATCAGGCCACTGAAGCTTTCTTT. It encodes CASSLVNQATEAFF.